This TCR beta chain came from a study of blood T cell repertoires in COVID-19. Across the whole study: Whether acute or convalescent, the COVID-19 samples came from the United States, Italy and Spain.

The CDR3 is made up of 13 amino acids. From germline, CDR1 is SGHNT and CDR2 YYREEE (reference sequence). Between the trimmed V and J ends, which lost 0 bases and 3 bases, there was a span of 7 bases. Original analysis: Amplified reference gene primers provided the basis for estimating nucleated cell counts. Profiled with immunoSEQ multiplex PCR; TCRdb holds only in-frame clones, not every one. The V and J calls and the clone size are those of that table, but D and trimming were determined from the DNA. The sample yields tens of thousands of clones, approximately 89% seen once. The rearrangement links TRBV5-4 to TRBJ2-7; tentative D call: TRBD1 (5 bases). Sequencing was performed on peripheral blood. The clonotype originates from a human donor in a cohort sampled during active COVID-19. The CDR3 protein is CASSLGQNYEQYF. The DNA of the CDR3 is TGTGCCAGCAGCTTGGGACAGAACTACGAGCAGTACTTC.